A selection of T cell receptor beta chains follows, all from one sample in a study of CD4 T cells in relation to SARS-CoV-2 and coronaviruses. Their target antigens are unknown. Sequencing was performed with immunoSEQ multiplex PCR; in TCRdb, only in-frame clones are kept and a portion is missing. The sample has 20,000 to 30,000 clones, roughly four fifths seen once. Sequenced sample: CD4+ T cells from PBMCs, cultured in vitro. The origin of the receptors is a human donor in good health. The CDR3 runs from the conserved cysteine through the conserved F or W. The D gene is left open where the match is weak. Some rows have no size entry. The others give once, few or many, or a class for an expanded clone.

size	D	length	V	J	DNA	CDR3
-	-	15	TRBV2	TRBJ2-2	TGTGCCAGCAGGACCGGGCTAGCCTCCACCGGGGAGCTGTTTTTT	CASRTGLASTGELFF
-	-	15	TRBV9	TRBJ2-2	TGTGCCAGCAGCGTAGCGACAGGCCCCACCGGGGAGCTGTTTTTT	CASSVATGPTGELFF
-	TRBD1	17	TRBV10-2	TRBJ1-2	TGCGCCAGCAGTGAACCGGGACAGGGGAGCGGTAACTATGGCTACACCTTC	CASSEPGQGSGNYGYTF
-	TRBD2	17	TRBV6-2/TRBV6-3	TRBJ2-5	TGTGCCAGCAGTGGACTAGCGGGGGGGCGGTACCAAGAGACCCAGTACTTC	CASSGLAGGRYQETQYF
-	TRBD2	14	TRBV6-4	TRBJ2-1	TGTGCCAGCAGTGAACTAGCGGGAGGGCATGAGCAGTTCTTC	CASSELAGGHEQFF
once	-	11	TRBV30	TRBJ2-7	TGTGCCTGGAGTGTAGGGAAGGGATTATCCTTC	CAWSVGKGLSF
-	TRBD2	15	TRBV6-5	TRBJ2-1	TGTGCCAGCGAAATACTAGCGGAGACGGGGGGTGAGCAGTTCTTC	CASEILAETGGEQFF
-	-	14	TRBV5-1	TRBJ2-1	TGCGCCAGCAGCCAACCGGGTACTTACAATGAGCAGTTCTTC	CASSQPGTYNEQFF
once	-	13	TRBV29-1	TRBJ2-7	TGCAGCGTTGGTGAGACACAGGCCTACGAGCAGTACTTC	CSVGETQAYEQYF
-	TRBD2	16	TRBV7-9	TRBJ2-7	TGTGCCAGCAGCAGAACACTTAGCGGGGGGGCCGACGAGCAGTACTTC	CASSRTLSGGADEQYF
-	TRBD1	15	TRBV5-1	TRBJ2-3	TGCGCCAGCAGCCACGCAGGGGGCCACACAGATACGCAGTATTTT	CASSHAGGHTDTQYF